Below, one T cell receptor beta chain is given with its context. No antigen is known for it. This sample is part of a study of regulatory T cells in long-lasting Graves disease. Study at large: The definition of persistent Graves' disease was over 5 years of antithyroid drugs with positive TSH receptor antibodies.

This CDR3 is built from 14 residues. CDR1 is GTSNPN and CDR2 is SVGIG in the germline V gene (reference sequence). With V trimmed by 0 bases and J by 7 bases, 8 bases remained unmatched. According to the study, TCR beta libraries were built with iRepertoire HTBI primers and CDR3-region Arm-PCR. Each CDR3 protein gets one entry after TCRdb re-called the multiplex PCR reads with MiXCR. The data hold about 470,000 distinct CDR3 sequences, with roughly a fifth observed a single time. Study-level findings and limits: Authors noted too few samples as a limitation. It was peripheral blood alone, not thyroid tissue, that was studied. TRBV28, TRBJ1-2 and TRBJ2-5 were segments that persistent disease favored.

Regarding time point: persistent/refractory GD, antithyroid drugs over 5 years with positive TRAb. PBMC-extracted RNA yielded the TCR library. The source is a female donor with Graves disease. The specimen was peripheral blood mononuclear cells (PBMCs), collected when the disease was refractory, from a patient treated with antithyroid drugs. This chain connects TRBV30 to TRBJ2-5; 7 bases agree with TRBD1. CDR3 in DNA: TGTGCCTGGAGTGTAGGCACAGGGGACGTGACCCAGTACTTC. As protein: CAWSVGTGDVTQYF.